This TCR beta chain was sequenced in a study of identical twins. V was clipped by 5 bases and J by 9 bases, with 26 bases between them. Germline CDR1 reads SGHTA; CDR2 reads FQGNSA. The CDR3 consists of 17 residues. TCRdb used MiXCR to reprocess the 5' RACE reads, holding one entry per CDR3 protein. The sample has 200,000 to 250,000 distinct CDR3 sequences; 6.5% to 9% are singletons. The data were also submitted as part of a second study, on yellow fever vaccine responses in identical twins.

This sequence was found in a young woman in good health. The sample consisted of CD8+ T cells sorted from blood. V usage is TRBV7-2 and J usage is TRBJ2-1, with D perhaps matching TRBD1 (5 bases). CDR3 bases: TGTGCCAGCAGCCCTACCGGACGTCAACCTCGTACAGGTGAGCAGTTCTTC. This encodes CASSPTGRQPRTGEQFF. The whole variable domain, remainder taken from reference TRBV7-2 and TRBJ2-1, is GAGVSQSPSNKVTEKGKDVELRCDPISGHTALYWYRQSLGQGLEFLIYFQGNSAPDKSGLPSDRFSAERTGGSVSTLTIQRTQQEDSAVYLCASSPTGRQPRTGEQFFGPGTRLTVL.